This T cell receptor (beta chain) was profiled in a study of T-cell reconstitution after alpha-beta-depleted transplantation in children. Study-wide results and caveats: Diversity and T-cell counts at one year after transplant derived mostly from new T cells. For some patients, TCRbeta diversity was high at day 60 because of recipient T cells and thymic progenitors that survived. Reported findings indicate that, about two months after transplant, alpha-beta T cells came from several hundred expanded clones, which were derived from non-depleted graft cells.

With 2 bases clipped from V and 4 bases from J, the junction kept 5 bases outside the gene matches. The V gene's germline CDR1 is DFQATT and CDR2 SNEGSKA (reference sequence). The CDR3 runs to 14 residues. During its preparation, the TCRbeta library received unique molecular identifiers. TCRdb re-derived calls from the PCR reads in MiXCR, one entry per CDR3 protein. The sample lists hundreds of thousands of distinct CDR3 sequences, over 10% occurring once. This clonotype came up a few times. Its antigen is not known. The chain carries TRBV20-1 and TRBJ2-5; 9 nucleotides match TRBD1. The material sequenced was PBMCs, taken before TCRalphabeta/CD19-depleted stem cell transplant. The receptor comes from a girl aged 2-9 years with congenital amegakaryocytic thrombocytopenia, due to receive a stem cell transplant. The DNA for the CDR3 is TGCAGTGCTAGACCGGGACAGGGAAGAGAGACCCAGTACTTC. This encodes CSARPGQGRETQYF.